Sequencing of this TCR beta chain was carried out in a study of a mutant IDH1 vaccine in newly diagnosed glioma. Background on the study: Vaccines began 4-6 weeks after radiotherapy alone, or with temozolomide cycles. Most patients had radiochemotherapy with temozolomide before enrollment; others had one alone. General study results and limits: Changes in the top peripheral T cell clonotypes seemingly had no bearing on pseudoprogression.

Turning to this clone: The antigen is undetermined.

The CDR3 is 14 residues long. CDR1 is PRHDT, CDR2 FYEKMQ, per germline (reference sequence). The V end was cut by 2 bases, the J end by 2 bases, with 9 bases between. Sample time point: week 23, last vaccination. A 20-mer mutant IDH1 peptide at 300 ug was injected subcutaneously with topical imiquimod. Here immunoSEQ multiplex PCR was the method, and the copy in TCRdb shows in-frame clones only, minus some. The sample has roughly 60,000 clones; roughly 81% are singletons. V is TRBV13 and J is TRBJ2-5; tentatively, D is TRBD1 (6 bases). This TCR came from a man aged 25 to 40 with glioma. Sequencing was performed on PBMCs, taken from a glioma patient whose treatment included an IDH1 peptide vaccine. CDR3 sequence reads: CASSLNDRQETQYF. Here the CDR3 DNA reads TGTGCCAGCAGCTTAAACGACAGGCAAGAGACCCAGTACTTC.